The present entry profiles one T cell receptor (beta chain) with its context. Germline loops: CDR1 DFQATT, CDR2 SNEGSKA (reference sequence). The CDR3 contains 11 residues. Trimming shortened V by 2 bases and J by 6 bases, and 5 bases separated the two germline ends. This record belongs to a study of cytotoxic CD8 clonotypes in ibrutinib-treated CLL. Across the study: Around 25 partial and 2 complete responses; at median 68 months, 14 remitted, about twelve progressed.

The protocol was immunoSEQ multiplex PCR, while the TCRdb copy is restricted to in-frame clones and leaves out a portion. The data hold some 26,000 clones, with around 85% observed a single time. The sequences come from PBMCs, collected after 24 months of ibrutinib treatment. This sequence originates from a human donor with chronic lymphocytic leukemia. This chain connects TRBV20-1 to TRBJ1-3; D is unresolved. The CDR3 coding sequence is TGCAGTGCTAGAATTTTAAACACCATATATTTT. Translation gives CSARILNTIYF.